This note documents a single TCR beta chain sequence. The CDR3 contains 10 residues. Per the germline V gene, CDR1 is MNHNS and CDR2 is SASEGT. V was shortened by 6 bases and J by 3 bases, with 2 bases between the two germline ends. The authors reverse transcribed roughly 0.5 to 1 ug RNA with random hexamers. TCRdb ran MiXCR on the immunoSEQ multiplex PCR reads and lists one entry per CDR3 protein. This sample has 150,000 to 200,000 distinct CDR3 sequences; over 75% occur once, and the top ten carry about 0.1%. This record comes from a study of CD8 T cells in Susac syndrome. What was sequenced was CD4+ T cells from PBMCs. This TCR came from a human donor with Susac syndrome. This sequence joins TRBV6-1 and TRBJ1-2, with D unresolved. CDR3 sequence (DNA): TGTGCCAGCAGCCACTATGGCTACACCTTC. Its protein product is CASSHYGYTF.